These T cell receptor beta chains were read from a single sample in a study of blood T cell repertoires in COVID-19. Sequencing was performed with immunoSEQ multiplex PCR; in TCRdb, only in-frame clones are kept and a portion is missing. This sample yields approximately 330,000 clones, of which around 87% are seen a single time; 0.95% to 1.3% belongs to the top ten. The material sequenced was peripheral blood. The receptors shown here come from a woman aged 40 to 49 with COVID-19, enrolled during active disease. Both conserved end residues are part of each CDR3. The order of the fields is J gene, V gene, D gene, clone size, CDR3 protein, CDR3 DNA. D genes are given only for firm matches. Where a row states a size, it is once, few, many or the class of an expanded clone; other rows omit it.

>TRBJ1-1|TRBV28|TRBD1|-
CASSAGTVEAFF
TGTGCCAGCAGTGCTGGGACAGTTGAAGCTTTCTTT
>TRBJ1-5|TRBV28|TRBD1|-
CASSLWDRGSTNQPQHF
TGTGCCAGCAGTTTATGGGACAGGGGGTCTACCAATCAGCCCCAGCATTTT
>TRBJ1-2|TRBV28|-|-
CATSGVANYGYTF
TGTGCCACTTCGGGGGTAGCTAACTATGGCTACACCTTC
>TRBJ2-7|TRBV19|TRBD1|few
CASRLQGADSYEQYF
TGTGCCAGTAGGCTCCAGGGGGCCGACTCCTACGAGCAGTACTTC
>TRBJ1-1|TRBV5-1|-|few
CASSSQANTEAFF
TGCGCCAGCAGCTCCCAGGCGAACACTGAAGCTTTCTTT
>TRBJ1-5|TRBV28|TRBD1|once
CASILRGRGNQPQHF
TGTGCCAGCATTTTAAGGGGCAGGGGGAATCAGCCCCAGCATTTT
>TRBJ2-3|TRBV6-4|TRBD2|few
CASSDSGGADTQYF
TGTGCCAGCAGTGACAGCGGGGGGGCAGATACGCAGTATTTT
>TRBJ2-7|TRBV7-2|-|-
CASSSQGSGARYEQYF
TGTGCCAGCAGCTCCCAAGGGAGCGGAGCTCGCTACGAGCAGTACTTC
>TRBJ2-7|TRBV9|TRBD1|-
CASSIRDRGREQYF
TGTGCCAGCAGCATCCGGGACAGGGGAAGAGAGCAGTACTTC
>TRBJ1-2|TRBV9|-|-
CASSADRQGYTF
TGTGCCAGCAGCGCCGACAGACAGGGCTACACCTTC
>TRBJ2-5|TRBV6-2/TRBV6-3|-|-
CASSYSSPEETQYF
TGTGCCAGCAGTTACTCGAGCCCGGAAGAGACCCAGTACTTC
>TRBJ1-2|TRBV4-3|-|once
CASSQGLAVDYYGYTF
TGCGCCAGCAGCCAAGGACTGGCCGTTGATTACTATGGCTACACCTTC
>TRBJ1-2|TRBV6-2/TRBV6-3|-|-
CASSQGGGYTF
TGTGCCAGCAGTCAAGGGGGTGGCTACACCTTC
>TRBJ2-7|TRBV28|-|-
CASSYGSYEQYF
TGTGCCAGCAGTTACGGGTCCTACGAGCAGTACTTC
>TRBJ1-2|TRBV7-8|TRBD1|once
CASGPGTGIYGYTF
TGTGCCAGCGGGCCCGGGACAGGGATCTATGGCTACACCTTC